A single sample gave rise to the 32 T cell receptor beta chains below, sequenced in a study of identical twins. MiXCR was run by TCRdb on the 5' RACE reads, yielding one entry per CDR3 protein. The table lists hundreds of thousands of distinct CDR3 sequences, just over 7% of them singletons, with about 1.5% in the top ten. This sample was also put to use in a study of yellow fever vaccine responses in identical twins.

Source material: PBMCs. These receptors were collected from a woman aged 18 to 35 in good health.

The rearrangement uses TRBV7-9 and TRBJ2-5, with 7 bases matching TRBD1. The germline gives CDR1 SEHNR, CDR2 FQNEAQ (reference sequence). The CDR3 loop spans 15 amino acids. Losses at the gene ends were 5 bases for V and 3 bases for J; bases not matched to a gene: 9. In nucleotides, the CDR3 is TGTGCCAGCAGCACAATTAAGGGACAGAAAGAGACCCAGTACTTC. This sequence encodes CASSTIKGQKETQYF.

This clonotype was picked up many times. The CDR3 reads CASSLVNYGYTF. CDR3 nucleotides: TGTGCCAGCAGCTTGGTTAACTATGGCTACACCTTC. The chain recombines TRBV5-6 with TRBJ1-2, with D unresolved. Germline CDR1 and CDR2: SGHDT and YYEEEE. V lost 0 bases to trimming and J lost 1 base, with 1 base between them. CDR3 length: 12 residues.

The gene calls are TRBV5-1 and TRBJ2-5, with TRBD2 matching over 8 bases. Germline V gene data show CDR1 as SGHRS and CDR2 as YFSETQ. The CDR3 spans 15 residues. V shed 0 bases and J 2 bases; nucleotides not matched to a gene: 3. The CDR3 region has the DNA TGCGCCAGCAGCTTGGGTTCTAGCGGGCAAGAGACCCAGTACTTC. Encoded protein: CASSLGSSGQETQYF.

This clonotype came up many times. This rearrangement joins TRBV12-3 or TRBV12-4 to TRBJ2-2; D is undetermined. The V end was cut by 5 bases, the J end by 1 base, with 8 bases between. This CDR3 region has 14 residues. CDR3 protein: CASSVLRNTGELFF. As DNA, the CDR3 is TGTGCCAGCAGTGTACTACGGAACACCGGGGAGCTGTTTTTT.

This clonotype occurred many times. This rearrangement joins TRBV2 to TRBJ2-4; D is tentatively TRBD1 or TRBD2 (5 bases each). The CDR3 contains 16 residues. V was pared by 1 base and J by 0 bases, with 10 bases between. Per the germline V gene, CDR1 is SNHLY and CDR2 is FYNNEI. CDR3 residues: CASSEGGGLAKNIQYF. CDR3 DNA: TGTGCCAGCAGTGAAGGGGGCGGGCTAGCCAAAAACATTCAGTACTTC.

This clonotype occurred a few times. V and J are TRBV5-1 and TRBJ2-7, with D possibly TRBD1 on 5 matching bases. Trimming stripped 4 bases from V and 1 base from J, with 18 bases between. The CDR3 loop spans 16 amino acids. CDR1 is SGHRS and CDR2 is YFSETQ in the germline V gene. The CDR3 spells CASSAPTDSPSYEQYF. The CDR3 bases are TGCGCCAGCAGCGCACCTACTGACAGTCCTTCCTACGAGCAGTACTTC.

The sample holds many counts of this clonotype. The rearrangement links TRBV12-3 or TRBV12-4 to TRBJ1-2; D unclear. The germline V and J ends were trimmed by 4 bases and 8 bases, with 14 bases remaining between them. The length of the CDR3 is 13 residues. The DNA for the CDR3 is TGTGCCAGCAGTTCCCGGTCCGTCGGAGGCTACACCTTC. It yields the protein CASSSRSVGGYTF.

In its sample, this clonotype was seen many times. The V and J genes are TRBV7-9 and TRBJ1-2; D is possibly TRBD1 (6 bases). The CDR3 extends over 11 amino acids. CDR1 and CDR2 (germline): SEHNR, FQNEAQ (reference sequence). V was trimmed by 8 bases and J by 8 bases, leaving 12 bases between them. The chain's CDR3 is CASVTGGGYTF. DNA of the CDR3: TGTGCCAGCGTGACAGGAGGAGGCTACACCTTC.

The chain carries TRBV5-1 and TRBJ2-3, with a tentative D call TRBD1 (6 bases). The CDR3 has 13 residues. Per the germline V gene, CDR1 is SGHRS and CDR2 is YFSETQ. V dropped 7 bases and J dropped 2 bases, with 11 bases sitting between them. CDR3 loop: CASADSFTDTQYF. The CDR3 coding sequence is TGCGCCAGCGCGGACAGTTTCACAGATACGCAGTATTTT.

The chain is built from TRBV5-8 and TRBJ2-1, with unresolved D. CDR3 length equals 15 residues. Trimming took 5 bases from V and 3 from J, leaving 15 bases between them. From germline, CDR1 is SGHTS and CDR2 YDEGEE. CDR3 in DNA: TGTGCCAGCAGACATAGGTTGAGCTTCTACAATGAGCAGTTCTTC. Amino acids: CASRHRLSFYNEQFF.

This clonotype has a handful of counts. The chain is built from TRBV12-3 or TRBV12-4 and TRBJ2-7; possible D gene TRBD2, 6 bases. V gave up 5 bases and J gave up 7 bases, with 15 bases separating them. The CDR3 spans 13 residues. The CDR3 protein is CASSQRTNMEQYF. CDR3 sequence (DNA): TGTGCCAGCAGTCAAAGGACTAATATGGAGCAGTACTTC.

CDR3 in DNA: TGTGCCAGCAGTTACTCGGCGGCAGGGTCTAACTATGGCTACACCTTC. Translating it yields CASSYSAAGSNYGYTF. V usage is TRBV6-5 and J usage is TRBJ1-2; possibly TRBD1 for D (5 bases). Per germline, CDR1 MNHEY and CDR2 SVGAGI. The CDR3 is 16 amino acids. Trimming shortened V by 0 bases and J by 0 bases, and 11 bases separated the two germline ends.

V and J are TRBV3-1 and TRBJ2-5, with no clear D. The germline V and J ends were trimmed by 7 bases and 5 bases, with 20 bases remaining between them. The CDR3 sequence is 15 residues long. Germline values: CDR1 LGHDT, CDR2 YNNKEL (reference sequence). CDR3 loop: CASTAYYGPQETQYF. Written as DNA, the CDR3 is TGTGCCAGCACCGCCTATTATGGACCCCAGGAGACCCAGTACTTC.

This rearrangement joins TRBV19 to TRBJ2-5; 13 positions match TRBD2. Trimming cost V 3 bases and J 6 bases; bases outside gene matches: 7. Germline-derived CDR1 and CDR2 are LNHDA and SQIVND (reference sequence). The CDR3 consists of 16 residues. The CDR3 protein is CASSIVTSGREKTQYF. CDR3 DNA sequence: TGTGCCAGTAGTATTGTCACTAGCGGGAGGGAGAAGACCCAGTACTTC.

The chain uses TRBV9 and TRBJ2-7; TRBD1 is a possible D gene (5 bases). Trimming shortened V by 0 bases and J by 2 bases, and 12 bases separated the two germline ends. The CDR3 sequence is 15 residues long. Germline assignment: CDR1 SGDLS and CDR2 YYNGEE. In DNA, the CDR3 is TGTGCCAGCAGCGTAGAGGGGTCAGATCCCTACGAGCAGTACTTC. Protein sequence: CASSVEGSDPYEQYF. Variable domain in full (rest from reference TRBV9 and TRBJ2-7): DSGVTQTPKHLITATGQRVTLRCSPRSGDLSVYWYQQSLDQGLQFLIQYYNGEERAKGNILERFSAQQFPDLHSELNLSSLELGDSALYFCASSVEGSDPYEQYFGPGTRLTVT.

This clonotype has more than one count but fewer than ten. This sequence joins TRBV2 and TRBJ1-1; D is uncertain. The CDR3 has 11 residues. Germline loops: CDR1 SNHLY, CDR2 FYNNEI. With 6 bases removed from V and 6 bases from J, the gap between germline ends came to 8 bases. CDR3 sequence: CASRAIPEAFF. In nucleotides, the CDR3 is TGTGCCAGCAGGGCAATCCCTGAAGCTTTCTTT.

CDR3 in amino acids: CSATLPPGLAGGTYEQYF. CDR3 bases: TGCAGTGCTACTCTCCCTCCGGGACTAGCGGGAGGTACCTACGAGCAGTACTTC. The gene calls are TRBV20-1 and TRBJ2-7, with 15 bases that match TRBD2. Germline V lookup: CDR1 DFQATT, CDR2 SNEGSKA (reference sequence). V was clipped by 4 bases and J by 2 bases; unmatched bases: 12. CDR3 length: 18 amino acids.

This clonotype was counted between two and nine times. V gene TRBV5-1 combines with J gene TRBJ2-5; D is unclear. Germline V gives CDR1 SGHRS, CDR2 YFSETQ. V lost 1 base and J 1 base, leaving 5 bases between the germline ends. CDR3 length: 13 residues. The CDR3 spells CASSLFVQETQYF. The CDR3, as DNA: TGCGCCAGCAGCTTGTTTGTCCAAGAGACCCAGTACTTC.

V usage is TRBV6-2 or TRBV6-3 and J usage is TRBJ2-7; 12 bases are a match to TRBD2. The V and J ends lost 6 bases and 0 bases, in that order; junction bases with no gene match: 3. The CDR3 is made up of 15 amino acids. CDR1 is MNHEY, CDR2 SVGEGT, per germline. Written as DNA, the CDR3 is TGTGCCAGCAGACCGACTAGCGGGGGCTCCTACGAGCAGTACGTC. This sequence encodes CASRPTSGGSYEQYV.

This clonotype was observed a few times. This rearrangement joins TRBV18 to TRBJ2-3, with 9 bases matching TRBD2. Germline CDR1 KGHSH, CDR2 LQKENI. There are 14 residues in the CDR3. J lost 5 bases, V lost 8 bases, and 8 bases had no gene match. The CDR3 bases are TGTGCCAGCACCTCAGCGGGAGGAGGAGATACGCAGTATTTT. It codes for CASTSAGGGDTQYF.

This clonotype occurred many times. The rearrangement links TRBV10-3 to TRBJ2-7; 10 nucleotides match TRBD2. Unmatched junction bases numbered 20, after V lost 7 bases and J lost 8 bases. Germline V CDR1 and CDR2: ENHRY, SYGVKD. This CDR3 has 17 amino acids. The CDR3 is CAIMSSPSGSRDAKQYF. The CDR3 nucleotides are TGTGCCATCATGAGTTCGCCTAGCGGGAGCCGTGATGCCAAGCAGTACTTC.

In its sample, this clonotype was seen a few times. The chain combines TRBV28 with TRBJ2-3; D is uncertain. This CDR3 is 15 amino acids long. CDR1 is MDHEN, CDR2 SYDVKM, per germline. Trimming took 1 base from V and 5 from J, leaving 13 bases between them. Here the CDR3 reads CASSLYSVGLDTQYF. CDR3 DNA sequence: TGTGCCAGCAGTTTATATTCTGTGGGGTTAGATACGCAGTATTTT.

This clonotype was seen repeatedly, ten times or more. V is TRBV11-2 and J is TRBJ1-2; a possible D gene is TRBD1 (5 bases). The CDR3 is 15 residues long. The V end lost 0 bases, the J end lost 6 bases, and 14 bases lay between the germline ends. Germline V gives CDR1 SGHAT, CDR2 FQNNGV. The CDR3 DNA is TGTGCCAGCAGCTTAGATCAGTTAGGGGAACATGGCTACACCTTC. Translating gives CASSLDQLGEHGYTF. The full variable domain, completed using reference TRBV11-2 and TRBJ1-2, is EAGVAQSPRYKIIEKRQSVAFWCNPISGHATLYWYQQILGQGPKLLIQFQNNGVVDDSQLPKDRFSAERLKGVDSTLKIQPAKLEDSAVYLCASSLDQLGEHGYTFGSGTRLTVV.

Only a few counts were recorded for this clonotype. This rearrangement joins TRBV11-2 to TRBJ2-7; TRBD1 agrees at 7 bases. The CDR3 runs to 18 residues. V lost 4 bases and J lost 5; bases outside the gene matches: 20. Germline V gene sequence: CDR1 SGHAT, CDR2 FQNNGV. CDR3 amino acids: CASSSGSLTGYGRHEQYV. The CDR3 bases are TGTGCCAGCAGCTCCGGAAGCCTGACAGGGTATGGAAGACACGAGCAGTACGTC.

This clonotype showed up just a few times. This chain connects TRBV7-2 to TRBJ2-1; TRBD2 agrees at 12 bases. Germline CDR1 SGHTA, CDR2 FQGNSA. Germline trimming cut 5 bases from V and 8 bases from J; bases unmatched to any gene: 7. The CDR3 sequence is 15 residues long. The CDR3 reads CASSASGGEVDEQFF. The CDR3 DNA is TGTGCCAGCAGCGCTAGCGGGGGGGAGGTAGATGAGCAGTTCTTC.

This clonotype was counted many times. CDR3 sequence (DNA): TGTGCCAGCAGTTGGGTGCCTCGGTTCCACAATGAGCAGTTCTTC. Its protein product is CASSWVPRFHNEQFF. The V call is TRBV12-3 or TRBV12-4, the J call TRBJ2-1; no firm D call. Trimming took 4 bases from V and 5 from J, leaving 15 bases between them. This CDR3 has 15 residues.

This clonotype occurred many times. The gene calls are TRBV5-1 and TRBJ2-3, with 7 bases that match TRBD1. CDR1 and CDR2 from the germline V gene are SGHRS and YFSETQ. J lost 2 bases, V lost 3 bases, and 3 bases had no gene match. The CDR3 is 14 residues long. The CDR3 spells CASSSGQATDTQYF. DNA for the CDR3: TGCGCCAGCAGCTCCGGACAGGCCACAGATACGCAGTATTTT.

Of note for this clonotype: One junction end does not reproduce the germline sequence, and a read error may be involved. The J gene is TRBJ2-1, the V gene TRBV20-1; 9 positions agree with TRBD2. Germline loops: CDR1 DFQATT, CDR2 SNEGSKA (reference sequence). The CDR3 has 18 residues. CDR3 loop: CCARDLVSGRSSYNEQFF. CDR3 coding DNA: TGCTGTGCTAGAGATCTCGTGAGCGGGAGGAGCTCCTACAATGAGCAGTTCTTC.

The chain has TRBV24-1 and TRBJ2-1, with no clear D. Germline loops: CDR1 KGHDR, CDR2 SFDVKD. The CDR3 is made up of 10 amino acids. The V and J ends lost 9 bases and 4 bases respectively, with 3 bases between them. CDR3 protein: CATGYNEQFF. In nucleotides, the CDR3 is TGTGCCACCGGGTACAATGAGCAGTTCTTC.

This clonotype was recorded a few times. This chain links TRBV5-1 with TRBJ2-2; 7 nucleotides agree with TRBD1. Germline assignment: CDR1 SGHRS and CDR2 YFSETQ. The junction had 3 bases not matched to a gene; V was cut back by 0 bases and J by 1 base. CDR3 size: 16 residues. The CDR3 nucleotides are TGCGCCAGCAGCTTGGTGGGGACAGAGAACACCGGGGAGCTGTTTTTT. Its translation: CASSLVGTENTGELFF.

This clonotype was seen many times. This chain uses TRBV12-3 or TRBV12-4 with TRBJ2-1; 9 bases are a match to TRBD1. Unmatched junction bases numbered 1, after V lost 8 bases and J lost 5 bases. CDR3 length: 12 residues. The chain's CDR3 is CASRTGDNEQFF. In nucleotides, the CDR3 is TGTGCCAGCCGGACAGGGGACAATGAGCAGTTCTTC.

This clonotype was detected a few times. The chain combines TRBV5-6 with TRBJ2-2; D unresolved. Per germline, CDR1 SGHDT and CDR2 YYEEEE. V lost 0 bases, J lost 5 bases, and 8 bases lay in between. The CDR3 consists of 14 residues. The chain's CDR3 is CASSLGLLTGELFF. The CDR3 DNA sequence: TGTGCCAGCAGCTTGGGGCTACTGACCGGGGAGCTGTTTTTT.